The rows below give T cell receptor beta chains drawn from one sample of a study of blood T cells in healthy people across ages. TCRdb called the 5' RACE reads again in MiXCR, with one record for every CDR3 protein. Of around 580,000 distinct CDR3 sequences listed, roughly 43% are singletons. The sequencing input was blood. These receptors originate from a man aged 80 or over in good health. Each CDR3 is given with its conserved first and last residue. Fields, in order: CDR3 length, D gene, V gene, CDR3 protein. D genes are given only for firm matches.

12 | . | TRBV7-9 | CASSSSYNEEFF
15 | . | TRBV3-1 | CASSLGRAEYNEQFF
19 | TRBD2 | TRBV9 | CASSPFPPGLAERGNEQFF
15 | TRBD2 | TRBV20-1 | CSARSSEREGETQYF
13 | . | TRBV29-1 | CSAVQNSNEKLFF
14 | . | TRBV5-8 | CASSPRASGQPQHF
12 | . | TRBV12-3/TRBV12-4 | CASSSNWETQYF
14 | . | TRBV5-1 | CASSLDPGTYEQYF
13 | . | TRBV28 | CASSLYRNQPQHF
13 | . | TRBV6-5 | CASRVGPSYEQYF
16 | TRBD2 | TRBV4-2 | CASSLGASGTTGELFF
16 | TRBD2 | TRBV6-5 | CASTPTSGGAGDTQYF
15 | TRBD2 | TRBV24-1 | CATSGEAGEGNEQFF
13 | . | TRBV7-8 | CASSSTRESEQYF
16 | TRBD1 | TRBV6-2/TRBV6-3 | CASSYFWDRGGTEAFF
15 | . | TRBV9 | CASSVGLGADYEQYF
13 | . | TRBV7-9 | CASRGTPYNEQFF
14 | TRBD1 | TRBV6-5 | CASSSRDRYNEQFF
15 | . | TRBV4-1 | CASSRDPKTYNEQFF
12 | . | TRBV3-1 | CANSSTLRSQYF
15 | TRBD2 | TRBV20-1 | CSARPRGGIPNEQFF
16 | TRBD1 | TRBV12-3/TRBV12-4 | CASSPTGTGHTDTQYF